The T cell receptor beta chain under discussion was sequenced for a study of blood T cell repertoires in COVID-19. The overall study: The United States, Italy and Spain were the sources of the acute and convalescent COVID-19 samples. T cells, B-cell-depleted T cells, or PBMCs supplied cDNA or gDNA.

This CDR3 has 14 residues. Trimming shortened V by 1 base and J by 2 bases, and 9 bases separated the two germline ends. CDR1 is LGHNA and CDR2 is YSLEER in the germline V gene. Methods used by the authors: How many nucleated cells were present was estimated from reference gene primer amplification. The table came from immunoSEQ multiplex PCR; TCRdb's copy has only in-frame clones and leaves some out. That table supplies the V and J calls and clone size; D and trimming were determined from the DNA. The table records some 75,000 clones, about 76% of them present only once. The V gene is TRBV4-3, the J gene TRBJ2-7; D gene ambiguous. The receptor's source is a woman of 80 years or more with active or convalescent COVID-19. Sequencing used peripheral blood. CDR3 protein: CASSQGQRAYEQYF. Written as DNA, the CDR3 is TGCGCCAGCAGCCAAGGCCAGCGAGCCTACGAGCAGTACTTC.